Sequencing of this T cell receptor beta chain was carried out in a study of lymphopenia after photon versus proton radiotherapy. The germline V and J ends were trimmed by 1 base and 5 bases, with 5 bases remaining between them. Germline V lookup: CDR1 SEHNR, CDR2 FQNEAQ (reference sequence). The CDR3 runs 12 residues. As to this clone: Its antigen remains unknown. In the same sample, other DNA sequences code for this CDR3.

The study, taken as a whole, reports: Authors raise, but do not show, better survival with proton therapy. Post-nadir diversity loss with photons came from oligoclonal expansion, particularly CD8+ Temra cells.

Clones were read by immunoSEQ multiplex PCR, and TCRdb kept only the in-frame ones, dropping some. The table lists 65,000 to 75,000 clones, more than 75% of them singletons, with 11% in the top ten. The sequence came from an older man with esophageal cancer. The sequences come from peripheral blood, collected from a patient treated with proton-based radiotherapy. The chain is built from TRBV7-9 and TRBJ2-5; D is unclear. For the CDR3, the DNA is TGTGCCAGCAGCTTAGTTCGGGAGACCCAGTACTTC. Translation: CASSLVRETQYF.